The next 25 T cell receptor beta chains were all read from a single sample in a study of cytomegalovirus exposure and HLA in healthy donors. The PCR was carried out with 60 Vbeta primers and 13 Jbeta primers. Using immunoSEQ multiplex PCR, the repertoire was profiled, and TCRdb retains in-frame clones only, with some absent. The profile covers 90,000 or so clones, with 75% to 85% appearing a single time and roughly 3.4% taken by the ten largest. Sequenced material: PBMCs. All receptors come from a man aged 25-40 years in good health and CMV-seropositive.

The CDR3 nucleotides read TGTGCCAGCAGCCCAGAGGGGACAGGGTTTGGAGGCCCCTACGAGCAGTACTTC. It codes for CASSPEGTGFGGPYEQYF. This chain links TRBV9 with TRBJ2-7; 9 positions match TRBD1. The CDR3 contains 18 residues. The V gene's germline CDR1 is SGDLS and CDR2 YYNGEE. The V gene end was trimmed by 4 bases and the J gene end by 2 bases; junction bases not matched to a gene: 16.

The chain couples TRBV30 to TRBJ2-3; D may be TRBD2 (5 bases). Trimming cost V 1 base and J 2 bases, with 7 bases left between them. The CDR3 runs to 13 residues. Per germline, CDR1 GTSNPN and CDR2 SVGIG (reference sequence). The CDR3 coding sequence is TGTGCCTGGAGTGGTGACTACACAGATACGCAGTATTTT. This encodes CAWSGDYTDTQYF.

The chain couples TRBV28 to TRBJ2-1; D is unresolved. Trimming pared 10 bases from V and 5 bases from J, leaving 18 bases between. The germline V gene encodes CDR1 MDHEN and CDR2 SYDVKM. The CDR3 extends over 14 amino acids. This chain's CDR3 is CATLYSGLNNEQFF. The CDR3 DNA sequence: TGTGCCACCCTGTACAGTGGGTTGAACAATGAGCAGTTCTTC. Combining the CDR3 with reference TRBV28 and TRBJ2-1 gives the whole variable domain DVKVTQSSRYLVKRTGEKVFLECVQDMDHENMFWYRQDPGLGLRLIYFSYDVKMKEKGDIPEGYSVSREKKERFSLILESASTNQTSMYLCATLYSGLNNEQFFGPGTRLTVL.

This clone was detected only once. The chain combines TRBV28 with TRBJ1-5; D is unresolved. CDR3 length: 14 amino acids. Trimming removed 4 bases at V and 9 bases at J, with 16 bases between. CDR1 and CDR2 from the germline V gene are MDHEN and SYDVKM. CDR3 coding DNA: TGTGCCAGCAGTTCCAACCTCCAAAAACTGCCCCAGCATTTT. It codes for CASSSNLQKLPQHF.

About this clone: One end of the junction varies from germline; a read error may be responsible. The rearrangement joins TRBV15 to TRBJ1-4; 7 bases agree with TRBD1. The CDR3 loop spans 13 amino acids. Per the germline V gene, CDR1 is LNHNV and CDR2 is YYDKDF (reference sequence). For the CDR3, the DNA is TGTGCCACCAGCAAGGGACAGCTTGAAGAACTGTTTTTT. Translation: CATSKGQLEELFF.

This clone occurred a few times. The rearrangement uses TRBV7-9 and TRBJ2-2; no firm D call. The CDR3 consists of 14 residues. From germline, CDR1 is SEHNR and CDR2 FQNEAQ (reference sequence). Trimming pared 7 bases from V and 0 bases from J, leaving 9 bases between. CDR3 sequence (DNA): TGTGCCAGCACTGAGATTCCGAACACCGGGGAGCTGTTTTTT. This gives the protein CASTEIPNTGELFF. The whole variable domain, filled in from reference TRBV7-9 and TRBJ2-2, reads DTGVSQNPRHKITKRGQNVTFRCDPISEHNRLYWYRQTLGQGPEFLTYFQNEAQLEKSRLLSDRFSAERPKGSFSTLEIQRTEQGDSAMYLCASTEIPNTGELFFGEGSRLTVL.

The chain employs TRBV29-1 and TRBJ2-5; perhaps TRBD2 as D (6 bases). The DNA matches TRBJ2-7 better at its end, which makes the J call doubtful. Germline V CDR1 and CDR2: SQVTM, ANQGSEA. The CDR3 extends over 13 amino acids. The CDR3 DNA is TGCAGCGGGGTGGGGACTGGCTCCTACGAGCAGTACTTC. Its protein is CSGVGTGSYEQYF.

The chain couples TRBV28 to TRBJ2-1, with 7 bases matching TRBD2. Germline V gene data show CDR1 as MDHEN and CDR2 as SYDVKM. CDR3 size: 15 residues. Germline trimming cut 10 bases from V and 2 bases from J; bases unmatched to any gene: 11. The CDR3 is CATTTSLNPYNEQFF. CDR3 nucleotide sequence: TGTGCCACGACGACTAGCCTAAATCCCTACAATGAGCAGTTCTTC.

This chain links TRBV7-2 with TRBJ2-3; TRBD2 agrees at 8 bases. The CDR3 has 17 residues. In germline, CDR1 is SGHTA, CDR2 FQGNSA. The J segment lost 7 bases and the V segment lost 5 bases, leaving 17 bases of the junction unmatched. Here the CDR3 DNA reads TGTGCCAGCAGCGGAGGGGCGGGAGGCTCGCCCCAACATACGCAGTATTTT. This encodes CASSGGAGGSPQHTQYF.

The rearrangement links TRBV29-1 to TRBJ2-7, with 10 bases identical to TRBD2. Germline V gene sequence: CDR1 SQVTM, CDR2 ANQGSEA. The CDR3 is made up of 14 amino acids. The V segment lost 4 bases and the J segment 2 bases; nucleotides outside the gene matches: 5. CDR3 in amino acids: CSVVLAGVPYEQYF. The CDR3 DNA follows: TGCAGCGTTGTTCTAGCGGGAGTCCCCTACGAGCAGTACTTC.

The chain couples TRBV28 to TRBJ2-5; D is perhaps TRBD1 (6 bases). The CDR3 sequence is 14 residues long. Germline CDR1 is MDHEN and CDR2 is SYDVKM. Trimming removed 6 bases from V and 7 bases from J, with 18 bases in between. In DNA form, the CDR3 reads TGTGCCAGCAGGTCGACAGGTCCCTGGGGGACCCAGTACTTC. This sequence encodes CASRSTGPWGTQYF.

Only one count was recorded for this clone. The rearrangement uses TRBV6-5 and TRBJ2-7, with D possibly TRBD1 on 5 matching bases. The CDR3 loop spans 12 amino acids. Deletions cut 5 bases from V and 7 bases from J, with 12 bases between. Germline CDR1 and CDR2: MNHEY and SVGAGI. Written as DNA, the CDR3 is TGTGCCAGCAGTAGGGGTTTAGCTGAGCAGTACTTC. Translated: CASSRGLAEQYF.

The genes are TRBV27 and TRBJ2-1; 9 bases line up with TRBD1. Germline assignment: CDR1 MNHEY and CDR2 SMNVEV (reference sequence). The trim removed 3 bases at V and 7 bases at J, leaving 7 bases unmatched. The length of the CDR3 is 15 residues. The DNA for the CDR3 is TGTGCCAGCAGTTTCCTCGGGACAGGGAGAAATGAGCAGTTCTTC. It encodes CASSFLGTGRNEQFF.

Of note for this clone: The conserved phenylalanine or tryptophan is not found at the CDR3 terminus, so this likely reflects a read error. The chain links TRBV5-6 to TRBJ2-7, with 11 bases that match TRBD2. Germline V gene sequence: CDR1 SGHDT, CDR2 YYEEEE. V lost 7 bases, J lost 4 bases, and 10 bases stayed unmatched. CDR3 length: 15 residues. The CDR3 sequence: CASGIRTSGRYEQYL. DNA of the CDR3: TGTGCCAGCGGCATACGGACTAGCGGGCGGTACGAGCAGTACCTC.

This chain links TRBV10-2 with TRBJ2-7, with 9 bases that match TRBD1. Germline V gene sequence: CDR1 WSHSY, CDR2 SAAADI. The CDR3 is 17 amino acids. Unmatched junction bases numbered 17, after V lost 6 bases and J lost 5 bases. CDR3 bases: TGCGCCAGCAGATTCTCCTCCGGGACAGGGCGATTGGACGAGCAGTACTTC. Protein: CASRFSSGTGRLDEQYF.

The chain has TRBV7-8 and TRBJ1-4; TRBD1 might be the D (5 bases). The CDR3 runs 15 residues. Germline values: CDR1 SGHVS, CDR2 FQNEAQ. Trimming cost V 1 base and J 5 bases, with 11 bases left between them. The CDR3 DNA reads TGTGCCAGCAGCTTAGAGTCTCAGGGAAATGAAAAACTGTTTTTT. Residues: CASSLESQGNEKLFF.

V usage is TRBV6-5 and J usage is TRBJ1-1; TRBD1 aligns across 9 bases. The J segment lost 3 bases and the V segment lost 2 bases, leaving 7 bases of the junction unmatched. Germline CDR1 reads MNHEY; CDR2 reads SVGAGI. The CDR3 length is 16 residues. For the CDR3, the DNA is TGTGCCAGCAGTTACGCAGGACAGGGGTGGGACACTGAAGCTTTCTTT. Its protein product is CASSYAGQGWDTEAFF.

The J gene is TRBJ2-4, the V gene TRBV19; tentatively, D is TRBD2 (6 bases). CDR3 size: 16 residues. CDR1 is LNHDA and CDR2 is SQIVND in the germline V gene (reference sequence). The ends were cut back, 0 bases at V and 6 bases at J, with 15 bases in the middle. CDR3 nucleotide sequence: TGTGCCAGTAGTATAGATCAAAGGCCAGCGGGAAACATTCAGTACTTC. Translating it yields CASSIDQRPAGNIQYF.

This clone turned up a few times. This chain connects TRBV6-6 to TRBJ1-6; 9 bases fit TRBD1. Unmatched junction bases numbered 11, after V lost 4 bases and J lost 10 bases. The CDR3 totals 16 residues. Germline V gives CDR1 MNHNY, CDR2 SVGAGI (reference sequence). CDR3 residues: CASSSPRGQGPSPLHF. The CDR3 DNA reads as TGTGCCAGCAGTTCCCCTAGAGGACAGGGGCCCTCACCCCTCCACTTT.

The chain is built from TRBV6-1 and TRBJ1-5; D perhaps matches TRBD1 (5 bases). CDR1 and CDR2 from the germline V gene are MNHNS and SASEGT. This CDR3 spans 15 amino acids. Trimming shortened V by 4 bases and J by 0 bases, and 10 bases separated the two germline ends. The chain's CDR3 is CASSARGDSNQPQHF. CDR3 coding DNA: TGTGCCAGCAGTGCGCGGGGCGATAGCAATCAGCCCCAGCATTTT.

The chain is built from TRBV5-1 and TRBJ2-5; TRBD2 agrees at 9 bases. This CDR3 has 17 amino acids. V trimming: 3 bases; J trimming: 1 base; junction bases outside the gene matches: 10. CDR1 SGHRS and CDR2 YFSETQ come from the germline V gene. The CDR3 loop reads CASSSSRLAVFQETQYF. The DNA of the CDR3 is TGCGCCAGCAGCTCGTCAAGACTAGCGGTATTCCAAGAGACCCAGTACTTC.

The rearrangement links TRBV15 to TRBJ1-5; tentatively, D is TRBD1 (6 bases). The CDR3 runs to 20 residues. Trimming stripped 4 bases from V and 0 bases from J, with 25 bases between. Germline V gene data show CDR1 as LNHNV and CDR2 as YYDKDF (reference sequence). As DNA, the CDR3 is TGTGCCACCAGCAAAGAAGGGGGGGGTGTTTTTCAGATTAGCAATCAGCCCCAGCATTTT. This sequence encodes CATSKEGGGVFQISNQPQHF.

V and J are TRBV7-2 and TRBJ1-2; 8 bases align to TRBD1. CDR1 is SGHTA, CDR2 FQGNSA, per germline. The CDR3 loop spans 15 amino acids. Trimming took 4 bases from V and 7 from J; bases not matched to a gene: 11. CDR3 sequence reads: CASSSFGQGLVGYTF. The CDR3 DNA follows: TGTGCCAGCAGCTCGTTTGGACAGGGCTTAGTTGGCTACACCTTC.

Details on this clone: The sample has other DNA sequences that encode this CDR3 too. The chain couples TRBV15 to TRBJ1-5; D not resolved. The CDR3 extends over 15 amino acids. Trimming pared 3 bases from V and 7 bases from J, leaving 16 bases between. The germline V gene has CDR1 LNHNV and CDR2 YYDKDF (reference sequence). The CDR3 DNA is TGTGCCACCAGCAGGGAATTAGAGGGTCGGCAGCCCCAGCATTTT. Amino acids: CATSRELEGRQPQHF.

In its sample, this clone was seen a few times. The J gene is TRBJ2-2, the V gene TRBV25-1; weak D call: TRBD2 (5 bases). The CDR3 runs 14 residues. Germline V lookup: CDR1 MGHDK, CDR2 SYGVNS. Trimming cost V 9 bases and J 4 bases, with 15 bases left between them. The CDR3 bases are TGTGCCAGTAAAGGAGAGGGTGGCACCGGGGAGCTGTTTTTT. Its translation: CASKGEGGTGELFF.